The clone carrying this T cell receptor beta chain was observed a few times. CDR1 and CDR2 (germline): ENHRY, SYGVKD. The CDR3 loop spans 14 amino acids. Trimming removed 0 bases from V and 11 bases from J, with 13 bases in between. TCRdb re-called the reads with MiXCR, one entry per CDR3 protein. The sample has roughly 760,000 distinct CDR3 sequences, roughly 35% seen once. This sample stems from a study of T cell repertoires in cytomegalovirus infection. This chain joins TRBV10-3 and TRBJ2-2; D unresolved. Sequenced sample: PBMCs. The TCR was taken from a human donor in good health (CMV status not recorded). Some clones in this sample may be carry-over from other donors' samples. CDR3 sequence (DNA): TGTGCCATCAGTGAGTCGAAACTACAGCTCGAGCTGTTTTTT. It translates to CAISESKLQLELFF.